The entry below gives a single T cell receptor (beta chain) sequence along with its context. The sample originates from a study of T cells in tumors after PD-1 blockade. CDR3 length: 14 residues. Germline V gene data show CDR1 as MNHEY and CDR2 as SVGAGI. V was clipped by 4 bases and J by 9 bases, with 18 bases between them. Clones were read by immunoSEQ multiplex PCR, and TCRdb kept only the in-frame ones, dropping some. The top ten clones hold approximately 4.5% of a sample with 60,000 to 70,000 clones, around 72% of them seen once. The chain combines TRBV6-5 with TRBJ2-5; either TRBD1 or TRBD2 may fit D (5 bases each). The specimen comprised PBMCs, sampled after anti-PD-1 treatment. The origin of this receptor is a human donor with basal cell carcinoma. CDR3 residues: CASSWVGTEGSQYF. CDR3 in DNA: TGTGCCAGCAGTTGGGTAGGAACTGAGGGGTCCCAGTACTTC.